Each of the 29 T cell receptor beta chains below was sequenced from the same sample in a study of T cell repertoires in cytomegalovirus infection. TCRdb re-called the reads through MiXCR, storing one row per CDR3 protein. The sample lists about 100,000 distinct CDR3 sequences, about a quarter occurring once. The sample consisted of CD8+ T cells from PBMCs. Source of these receptors: a human donor in good health (CMV status not recorded). Some clones in this sample may be carry-over from other donors' samples.

In its sample, this clonotype was seen a few times. The germline gene is not matched at one end of the junction; a read error may be the cause. This chain joins TRBV4-1 and TRBJ2-7; D possibly corresponds to TRBD1 (6 bases). CDR3 length: 12 residues. From germline, CDR1 is MGHRA and CDR2 YSYEKL. The CDR3 nucleotides read TGTGCCAGCAGCCAGGGGAACTACGAGCAGTACTTC. Translating it yields CASSQGNYEQYF.

The chain carries TRBV2 and TRBJ2-7; D might be TRBD1 or TRBD2, each matching 5 bases. The V and J ends lost 9 bases and 7 bases respectively, with 16 bases between them. CDR1 is SNHLY, CDR2 FYNNEI, per germline. The CDR3 runs 12 residues. The chain's CDR3 is CARMGVNGEQYF. In DNA form, the CDR3 reads TGTGCCAGAATGGGGGTTAACGGGGAGCAGTACTTC.

The V gene is TRBV9, the J gene TRBJ2-2, with TRBD2 matching 9 bases. The CDR3 has 16 residues. The ends lost 3 bases at V and 0 bases at J; junction bases unmatched: 3. Germline V gene sequence: CDR1 SGDLS, CDR2 YYNGEE. The CDR3 loop reads CASSGAGGTNTGELFF. The CDR3 coding sequence is TGTGCCAGCAGCGGAGCGGGGGGCACGAACACCGGGGAGCTGTTTTTT.

This clonotype was picked up a small number of times. The CDR3 sequence: CATGGQETQYF. CDR3 in DNA: TGTGCCACCGGGGGTCAAGAGACCCAGTACTTC. V is TRBV28 and J is TRBJ2-5; D is perhaps TRBD2 (6 bases). Between the trimmed V and J ends, which lost 10 bases and 2 bases, there was a span of 8 bases. The length of the CDR3 is 11 residues. CDR1 is MDHEN, CDR2 SYDVKM, per germline.

This clonotype has at least ten counts. The J gene is TRBJ2-1, the V gene TRBV7-9; no clear D. The CDR3 length is 15 residues. Per the germline V gene, CDR1 is SEHNR and CDR2 is FQNEAQ (reference sequence). V was pared by 5 bases and J by 0 bases, with 11 bases between. The CDR3 coding sequence is TGTGCCAGCAGCCTCAGCGAGAGCTCCTACAATGAGCAGTTCTTC. Translation: CASSLSESSYNEQFF.

CDR3: CASSYERRDTDTQYF. The CDR3 DNA follows: TGTGCCAGCAGTTACGAGCGCCGGGACACAGATACGCAGTATTTT. This chain links TRBV6-5 with TRBJ2-3; possible D gene TRBD2, 5 bases. With 2 bases removed from V and 2 bases from J, the gap between germline ends came to 11 bases. The germline gives CDR1 MNHEY, CDR2 SVGAGI. This CDR3 is 15 amino acids long.

The chain uses TRBV28 and TRBJ2-6; no clear D. Trimming pared 8 bases from V and 0 bases from J, leaving 14 bases between. The CDR3 has 16 residues. Germline V gives CDR1 MDHEN, CDR2 SYDVKM. The CDR3 loop reads CASYPYDGSGANVLTF. The DNA for the CDR3 is TGTGCCAGCTATCCCTACGACGGCTCTGGGGCCAACGTCCTGACTTTC.

Ten or more counts support this clonotype. This chain links TRBV7-2 with TRBJ2-2; D remains ambiguous. This CDR3 region has 11 residues. The ends were cut back, 10 bases at V and 6 bases at J, with 9 bases in the middle. Germline assignment: CDR1 SGHTA and CDR2 FQGNSA. CDR3 sequence reads: CATLHAGELFF. In nucleotides, the CDR3 is TGTGCCACCCTGCATGCCGGGGAGCTGTTTTTT.

The sample holds a few counts of this clonotype. The chain recombines TRBV20-1 with TRBJ2-7; D not certain. The CDR3 consists of 14 residues. The ends were cut back, 0 bases at V and 5 bases at J, with 14 bases in the middle. Germline values: CDR1 DFQATT, CDR2 SNEGSKA (reference sequence). The DNA for the CDR3 is TGCAGTGCTAGAGACTCCTTTGCGTTGGACGAGCAGTACTTC. Its translation is CSARDSFALDEQYF.

The chain joins TRBV19 to TRBJ2-3; D gene unclear. The CDR3 loop spans 14 amino acids. Per germline, CDR1 LNHDA and CDR2 SQIVND (reference sequence). V was cut by 5 bases and J by 5 bases, with 14 bases left in between. CDR3 sequence: CASSDRVGRDTQYF. Written as DNA, the CDR3 is TGTGCCAGTAGTGACCGGGTGGGCCGAGATACGCAGTATTTT.

This clonotype showed up just a few times. This rearrangement joins TRBV19 to TRBJ1-2; D gene ambiguous. Germline values: CDR1 LNHDA, CDR2 SQIVND (reference sequence). Trimming pared 2 bases from V and 7 bases from J, leaving 14 bases between. The CDR3 totals 14 residues. This chain's CDR3 is CASSIFAGWSGYTF. The DNA for the CDR3 is TGTGCCAGTAGTATATTTGCGGGATGGAGTGGCTACACCTTC.

The chain carries TRBV20-1 and TRBJ1-5; 8 bases agree with TRBD1. CDR1 is DFQATT, CDR2 SNEGSKA, per germline (reference sequence). Trimming cost V 4 bases and J 0 bases; bases outside gene matches: 11. This CDR3 region has 17 residues. In nucleotides, the CDR3 is TGCAGTGCTAAGGGGCGAGACAGGGGAATTAGCAATCAGCCCCAGCATTTT. It specifies CSAKGRDRGISNQPQHF.

The chain combines TRBV4-3 with TRBJ2-7; 10 nucleotides agree with TRBD2. Per germline, CDR1 LGHNA and CDR2 YSLEER. The CDR3 runs to 15 residues. V gave up 0 bases and J gave up 2 bases; unmatched junction bases: 1. The CDR3 nucleotides are TGCGCCAGCAGCCAAGAGAGCGGGAGGGCCTACGAGCAGTACTTC. Amino acids: CASSQESGRAYEQYF.

The sample holds a few counts of this clonotype. The chain links TRBV15 to TRBJ2-1, with TRBD1 matching over 9 bases. The germline CDR1 and CDR2 sequences are LNHNV and YYDKDF (reference sequence). This CDR3 contains 18 residues. Trimming cost V 5 bases and J 2 bases; bases outside gene matches: 13. The CDR3 here is CATSPSLLQGAAYNEQFF. Written as DNA, the CDR3 is TGTGCCACCAGCCCCAGTCTTTTACAGGGGGCCGCCTACAATGAGCAGTTCTTC.

In regard to this clonotype: A junction end diverges from the germline sequence, so it may reflect a read error. The chain combines TRBV7-6 with TRBJ2-1, with 14 bases lining up with TRBD2. Germline V gene data show CDR1 as SGHVS and CDR2 as FNYEAQ. The CDR3 loop spans 14 amino acids. CDR3 in DNA: TGTGCCAACAGCGGACTAGCGGGGGGCGATGAGCAGTTCTTC. It translates to CANSGLAGGDEQFF. Based on the CDR3 plus reference TRBV7-6 and TRBJ2-1, the full variable domain is GAGVSQSPRYKVTKRGQDVALRCDPISGHVSLYWYRQALGQGPEFLTYFNYEAQQDKSGLPNDRFSAERPEGSISTLTIQRTEQRDSAMYRCANSGLAGGDEQFFGPGTRLTVL.

In its sample, this clonotype was seen many times. The chain couples TRBV7-6 to TRBJ2-7; the match to TRBD1 covers 10 bases. V dropped 5 bases and J dropped 1; count of bases not matched to a gene: 5. CDR3 size: 15 residues. Germline loops: CDR1 SGHVS, CDR2 FNYEAQ. The CDR3 region is CASSPDRGQSYEQYF. The CDR3 nucleotides read TGTGCCAGCAGCCCCGACAGGGGGCAATCCTACGAGCAGTACTTC.

The J gene is TRBJ2-1, the V gene TRBV29-1; D perhaps matches TRBD1 (6 bases). Trimming removed 3 bases from V and 8 bases from J, with 14 bases in between. The CDR3 is made up of 13 amino acids. Germline V gene lookup returns CDR1 SQVTM and CDR2 ANQGSEA. DNA for the CDR3: TGCAGCGTTGACGGGACATCCTGGGATGAGCAGTTCTTC. Amino acids: CSVDGTSWDEQFF.

The CDR3 region is CSVPRTSAGTDTQYF. The CDR3 DNA reads as TGCAGCGTTCCCAGGACTAGCGCCGGCACAGATACGCAGTATTTT. The chain couples TRBV29-1 to TRBJ2-3; TRBD2 matches at 9 bases. The CDR3 is made up of 15 amino acids. Looked up from germline, CDR1 is SQVTM and CDR2 is ANQGSEA. V lost 5 bases to trimming and J lost 1 base; unmatched junction nucleotides: 7.

This clonotype was seen ten or more times. The chain carries TRBV7-9 and TRBJ2-1; 11 bases align to TRBD2. The CDR3 runs 16 residues. Germline CDR1 and CDR2: SEHNR and FQNEAQ (reference sequence). After removal of 1 base from V and 6 bases from J, the junction contained 5 bases not matched to a gene. CDR3 sequence reads: CASSLVAGGPRNEQFF. In DNA, the CDR3 is TGTGCCAGCAGCTTAGTAGCGGGGGGGCCGCGCAATGAGCAGTTCTTC.

The rearrangement links TRBV29-1 to TRBJ2-1; TRBD1 matches at 8 bases. This CDR3 comprises 14 residues. The ends lost 6 bases at V and 7 bases at J; junction bases unmatched: 11. Germline loops: CDR1 SQVTM, CDR2 ANQGSEA. This CDR3 is CSVPTGQALNEQFF. The CDR3 region has the DNA TGCAGCGTCCCGACGGGACAGGCCCTGAATGAGCAGTTCTTC.

The CDR3 sequence is CASSERTGASGANVLTF. The CDR3 region has the DNA TGTGCCAGCAGCGAAAGGACGGGGGCGAGTGGGGCCAACGTCCTGACTTTC. This chain links TRBV7-3 with TRBJ2-6; D could derive from TRBD1 or TRBD2 (6 bases each). V lost 5 bases and J 3 bases, leaving 17 bases between the germline ends. The CDR3 sequence is 17 residues long. Per germline, CDR1 SGHTA and CDR2 FQGTGA.

This clonotype was seen only a few times. J is TRBJ1-6 and V is TRBV9, with 9 bases lining up with TRBD1. With V trimmed by 4 bases and J by 9 bases, 5 bases remained unmatched. CDR1 and CDR2 from the germline V gene are SGDLS and YYNGEE. CDR3 length: 14 residues. The CDR3 coding sequence is TGTGCCAGCAGCCAGGGACAGGGATTTTCACCCCTCCACTTT. It specifies CASSQGQGFSPLHF.

This clonotype was observed a handful of times. V and J are TRBV29-1 and TRBJ1-3, with a weak D call TRBD1 (6 bases). V gave up 4 bases and J gave up 0 bases, with 10 bases separating them. The CDR3 is 14 residues long. Germline lookup yields CDR1 SQVTM and CDR2 ANQGSEA. Written as DNA, the CDR3 is TGCAGCGTTGCAGGGGACCTCTCTGGAAACACCATATATTTT. Its protein product is CSVAGDLSGNTIYF.

This clonotype was counted a few times. The chain couples TRBV20-1 to TRBJ2-1; 15 bases agree with TRBD2. J was trimmed by 6 bases and V by 0 bases; bases with no gene match: 6. The CDR3 totals 17 residues. From germline, CDR1 is DFQATT and CDR2 SNEGSKA (reference sequence). CDR3 residues: CSAREGTSGRFSNEQFF. The DNA of the CDR3 is TGCAGTGCTAGAGAAGGGACTAGCGGGAGGTTTTCCAATGAGCAGTTCTTC.

J is TRBJ2-7 and V is TRBV20-1, with D uncertain. CDR3 length: 14 amino acids. V gave up 0 bases and J gave up 3 bases, with 12 bases separating them. Germline assignment: CDR1 DFQATT and CDR2 SNEGSKA (reference sequence). The CDR3 DNA follows: TGCAGTGCTAGAGATCGTCGCCTTAGCTACGAGCAGTACTTC. Amino acid sequence: CSARDRRLSYEQYF.

The chain is built from TRBV4-3 and TRBJ1-4; 11 bases fit TRBD1. The germline V gene encodes CDR1 LGHNA and CDR2 YSLEER. The CDR3 is made up of 20 amino acids. J gave up 0 bases and V 4 bases, and 13 bases lay outside the gene matches. CDR3: CASSRLLPGQGVTTNEKLFF. CDR3 sequence (DNA): TGCGCCAGCAGCCGCTTGCTTCCGGGACAGGGGGTTACAACTAATGAAAAACTGTTTTTT.

Comments on this clonotype: At one end the junction does not follow the germline gene, possibly because of a read error. This sequence joins TRBV6-8 and TRBJ2-1, with no clear D. The CDR3 is 16 residues long. Per the germline V gene, CDR1 is MNHGY and CDR2 is SAAAGT. CDR3 nucleotide sequence: TGTGCCAGCAGTTACTCATGGGCGAGCTCCTACAATGAGCCGTTCTTC. The encoded protein is CASSYSWASSYNEPFF.

This clonotype came up many times. This rearrangement joins TRBV28 to TRBJ2-1; weak D call: TRBD2 (6 bases). Germline-derived CDR1 and CDR2 are MDHEN and SYDVKM. Trimming took 8 bases from V and 9 from J, leaving 17 bases between them. The CDR3 is made up of 13 amino acids. The CDR3 bases are TGTGCCAGCGTGGGGGGAGTAATGAGTGAGCAGTTCTTC. Its translation: CASVGGVMSEQFF.

On this clonotype itself: Sequence at one end of the junction differs from germline and may be a read error. The gene calls are TRBV28 and TRBJ2-1, with D unclear. This CDR3 has 12 residues. CDR1 MDHEN and CDR2 SYDVKM come from the germline V gene. CDR3 in DNA: TGTGCCTGCAGTTTATTCCAGCGTGAGCAGTTCTTC. This codes for CACSLFQREQFF.